This T cell receptor (beta chain) was captured by sequencing in a study of blood T cell repertoires in COVID-19. The length of the CDR3 is 13 residues. CDR1 MGHRA and CDR2 YSYEKL come from the germline V gene. V shed 0 bases and J shed 6 bases, with 6 bases lying between them. Living in 24 US areas, the participants were between roughly 18 and 90 years of age. Sequencing was performed with immunoSEQ multiplex PCR; in TCRdb, only in-frame clones are kept and a portion is missing. The repertoire holds approximately 210,000 clones, with 82% as singletons. The genes are TRBV4-1 and TRBJ2-1; no reliable D call. The clonotype was recovered from a middle-aged man who had recovered from COVID-19. What was sequenced was PBMCs or T cells enriched from blood (not recorded which). The CDR3 DNA reads as TGCGCCAGCAGCCAAGACTCTTCCAATGAGCAGTTCTTC. Protein product: CASSQDSSNEQFF.